Following are 10 T cell receptor beta chains from one sample sequenced in a study of blood T cell repertoires in COVID-19. Profiling relied on immunoSEQ multiplex PCR, and the TCRdb table lists in-frame clones only, not all of them. The data show over 80,000 clones, 90% to 95% seen once. Source material: peripheral blood. These receptors were collected from a human donor with active COVID-19. The donor label of this sample is uncertain.

The chain combines TRBV7-9 with TRBJ1-5, with D perhaps matching TRBD1 (5 bases). V dropped 7 bases and J dropped 6 bases, with 16 bases sitting between them. The germline V gene has CDR1 SEHNR and CDR2 FQNEAQ (reference sequence). The CDR3 is 14 residues long. DNA for the CDR3: TGTGCCAGCACCGCGAGTGGGGCCGGTCAGCCCCAGCATTTT. As protein: CASTASGAGQPQHF.

The V and J genes are TRBV3-1 (or the pseudogene TRBV3-2) and TRBJ1-5; D gene ambiguous. The CDR3 loop spans 13 amino acids. Germline loops: CDR1 LGHDT, CDR2 YNNKEL (reference sequence). V was cut by 4 bases and J by 6 bases, with 10 bases left in between. The CDR3, as DNA: TGTGCCAGCAGCCCTCTGAACATTCAGCCCCAGCATTTT. This codes for CASSPLNIQPQHF.

The chain combines TRBV7-9 with TRBJ1-1; 7 bases are shared with TRBD1. Unmatched junction bases numbered 12, after V lost 5 bases and J lost 6 bases. The CDR3 sequence is 15 residues long. Per the germline V gene, CDR1 is SEHNR and CDR2 is FQNEAQ (reference sequence). The CDR3 loop is CASSPDGDSVAEAFF. In DNA form, the CDR3 reads TGTGCCAGCAGCCCCGACGGGGACAGCGTGGCTGAAGCTTTCTTT.

The chain carries TRBV27 and TRBJ2-7, with unresolved D. Germline lookup yields CDR1 MNHEY and CDR2 SMNVEV (reference sequence). The CDR3 spans 15 residues. The V and J ends lost 6 bases and 5 bases respectively, with 20 bases between them. The CDR3 nucleotides are TGTGCCAGCAGGCGCCTGGCCTTGACCGAGGACGAGCAGTACTTC. Its protein product is CASRRLALTEDEQYF.

The chain is built from TRBV3-1 (or the pseudogene TRBV3-2) and TRBJ1-3; D is uncertain. The CDR3 has 16 amino acids. Trimming took off 7 bases at V and 0 bases at J, with 16 bases between the two ends. The germline CDR1 and CDR2 sequences are LGHDT and YNNKEL (reference sequence). The CDR3 DNA reads TGTGCCAGCACCCTAGCGGGCGGATTCTCTGGAAACACCATATATTTT. Translation: CASTLAGGFSGNTIYF.

This rearrangement joins TRBV7-8 to TRBJ2-2, with TRBD1 matching over 7 bases. After removal of 7 bases from V and 0 bases from J, the junction contained 8 bases not matched to a gene. This CDR3 is built from 16 residues. CDR1 SGHVS and CDR2 FQNEAQ come from the germline V gene. The CDR3 here is CASTQKGQTNTGELFF. CDR3 DNA sequence: TGTGCCAGCACCCAGAAGGGACAGACGAACACCGGGGAGCTGTTTTTT.

The V gene is TRBV7-9, the J gene TRBJ2-5, with 14 bases matching TRBD2. V shed 5 bases and J 3 bases; nucleotides not matched to a gene: 14. Looked up from germline, CDR1 is SEHNR and CDR2 is FQNEAQ (reference sequence). The CDR3 runs to 19 residues. CDR3 region: CASSPWTSGGHWGKETQYF. In DNA, the CDR3 is TGTGCCAGCAGCCCCTGGACTAGCGGGGGGCACTGGGGAAAAGAGACCCAGTACTTC.

V usage is TRBV9 and J usage is TRBJ2-1; tentative D call: TRBD1 (6 bases). V gave up 4 bases and J gave up 5 bases, with 13 bases separating them. This CDR3 has 14 residues. Germline loops: CDR1 SGDLS, CDR2 YYNGEE. CDR3 protein: CASSPSGGDNEQFF. Written as DNA, the CDR3 is TGTGCCAGCAGCCCAAGTGGGGGCGACAATGAGCAGTTCTTC.

V usage is TRBV27 and J usage is TRBJ2-5, with TRBD1 matching over 9 bases. With 5 bases clipped from V and 2 bases from J, the junction kept 9 bases outside the gene matches. CDR1 is MNHEY, CDR2 SMNVEV, per germline (reference sequence). CDR3 length: 16 amino acids. The CDR3 is CASSPLMGQGQETQYF. CDR3 sequence (DNA): TGTGCCAGCAGTCCTCTAATGGGACAGGGACAAGAGACCCAGTACTTC.

The CDR3 DNA reads TGTGCCACCAGCAGAGAGGGCGCGGGGCACTACAATGAGCAGTTCTTC. Translating gives CATSREGAGHYNEQFF. The chain recombines TRBV15 with TRBJ2-1, with D perhaps TRBD2 (6 bases). The CDR3 is made up of 16 amino acids. Trimming shortened V by 0 bases and J by 3 bases, and 12 bases separated the two germline ends. Germline assignment: CDR1 LNHNV and CDR2 YYDKDF (reference sequence).